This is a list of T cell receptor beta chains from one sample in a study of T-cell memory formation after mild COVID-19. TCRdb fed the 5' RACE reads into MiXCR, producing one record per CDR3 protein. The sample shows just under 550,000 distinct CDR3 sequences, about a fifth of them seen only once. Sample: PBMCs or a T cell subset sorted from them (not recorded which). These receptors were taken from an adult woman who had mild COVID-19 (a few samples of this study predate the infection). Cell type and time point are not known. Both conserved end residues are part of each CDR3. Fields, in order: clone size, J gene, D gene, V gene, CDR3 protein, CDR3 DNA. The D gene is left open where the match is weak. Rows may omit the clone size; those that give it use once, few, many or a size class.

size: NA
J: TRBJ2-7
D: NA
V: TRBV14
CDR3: CASSQLDKSPHEQYF
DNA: TGTGCCAGCAGCCAACTAGACAAGTCTCCCCACGAGCAGTACTTC

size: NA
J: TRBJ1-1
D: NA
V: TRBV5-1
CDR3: CASSWKENTEAFF
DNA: TGCGCCAGCAGCTGGAAGGAGAACACTGAAGCTTTCTTT

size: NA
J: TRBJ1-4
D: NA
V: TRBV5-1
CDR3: CASSFGDSNEKLFF
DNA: TGCGCCAGCAGCTTCGGCGACAGTAATGAAAAACTGTTTTTT

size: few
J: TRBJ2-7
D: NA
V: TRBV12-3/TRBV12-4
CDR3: CASSFLFDIYEQYF
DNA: TGTGCCAGCAGTTTTCTTTTTGATATCTACGAGCAGTACTTC

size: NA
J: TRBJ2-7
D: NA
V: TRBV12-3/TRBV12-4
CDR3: CASSFGTTFNEQYF
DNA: TGTGCCAGCAGTTTCGGGACAACCTTTAATGAGCAGTACTTC

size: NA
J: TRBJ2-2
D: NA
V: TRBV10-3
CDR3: CAISESHRESTGELFF
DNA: TGTGCCATCAGTGAGTCCCACAGGGAGAGCACCGGGGAGCTGTTTTTT

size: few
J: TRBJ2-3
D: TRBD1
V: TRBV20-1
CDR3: CSARRTGTSTSTDTQYF
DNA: TGCAGTGCTAGAAGGACAGGGACGTCGACTAGCACAGATACGCAGTATTTT

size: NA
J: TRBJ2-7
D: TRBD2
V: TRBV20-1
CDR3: CSAPSGFSYEQYF
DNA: TGCAGTGCTCCTAGCGGATTCTCCTACGAGCAGTACTTC

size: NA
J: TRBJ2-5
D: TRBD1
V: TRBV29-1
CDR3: CSVDSGTGDLETQYF
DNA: TGCAGCGTAGACTCCGGGACAGGGGATTTAGAGACCCAGTACTTC

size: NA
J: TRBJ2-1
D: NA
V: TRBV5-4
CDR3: CASSWRGSYNEQFF
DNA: TGTGCCAGCAGCTGGAGGGGCTCCTACAATGAGCAGTTCTTC

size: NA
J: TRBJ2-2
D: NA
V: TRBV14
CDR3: CASSQFRGNTGELFF
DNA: TGTGCCAGCAGCCAATTCAGAGGGAACACCGGGGAGCTGTTTTTT

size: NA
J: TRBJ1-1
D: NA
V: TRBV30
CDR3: CAWSVLEQGPEAFF
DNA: TGTGCCTGGAGTGTACTCGAACAGGGACCTGAAGCTTTCTTT

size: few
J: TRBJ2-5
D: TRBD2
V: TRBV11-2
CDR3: CASSLTLGLAELETQYF
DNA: TGTGCCAGCAGCTTGACGCTCGGACTAGCGGAACTAGAGACCCAGTACTTC

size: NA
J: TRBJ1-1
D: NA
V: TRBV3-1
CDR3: CASSQDHGRSEAFF
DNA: TGTGCCAGCAGCCAAGATCACGGCCGATCTGAAGCTTTCTTT

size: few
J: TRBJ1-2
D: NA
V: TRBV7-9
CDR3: CASSLVIQSYGYTF
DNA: TGTGCCAGCAGCTTAGTGATACAGAGCTATGGCTACACCTTC

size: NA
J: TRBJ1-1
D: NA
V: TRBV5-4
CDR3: CASSWGRSTNTEAFF
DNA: TGTGCCAGCAGCTGGGGTCGGTCCACGAACACTGAAGCTTTCTTT

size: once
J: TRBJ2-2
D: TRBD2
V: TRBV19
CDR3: CASSISGGALTGELFF
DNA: TGTGCCAGTAGTATAAGCGGGGGGGCTTTAACCGGGGAGCTGTTTTTT

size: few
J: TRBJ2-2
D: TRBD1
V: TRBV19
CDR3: CASSILPGTGFGELFF
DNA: TGTGCCAGTAGTATTCTTCCCGGGACAGGGTTCGGGGAGCTGTTTTTT

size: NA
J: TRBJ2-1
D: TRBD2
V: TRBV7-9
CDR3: CASSLPLAGFNEQFF
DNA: TGTGCCAGCAGCTTACCCCTAGCGGGGTTCAATGAGCAGTTCTTC

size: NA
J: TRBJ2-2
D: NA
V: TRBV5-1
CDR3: CASSMNRGTGELFF
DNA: TGCGCCAGCAGCATGAACCGAGGCACCGGGGAGCTGTTTTTT

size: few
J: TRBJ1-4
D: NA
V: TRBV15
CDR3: CATSRDSGAGREKLFF
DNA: TGTGCCACCAGCAGGGACTCAGGGGCCGGGAGGGAAAAACTGTTTTTT

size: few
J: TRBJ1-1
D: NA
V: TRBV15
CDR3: CATSRMETEAFF
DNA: TGTGCCACCAGCAGGATGGAGACTGAAGCTTTCTTT

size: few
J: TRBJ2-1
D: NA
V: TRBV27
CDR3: CASSLSGSQQFF
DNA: TGTGCCAGCAGTTTATCCGGGAGCCAGCAGTTCTTC

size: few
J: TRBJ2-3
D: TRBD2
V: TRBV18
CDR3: CASSPWTSGDTDTQYF
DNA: TGTGCCAGCTCACCGTGGACTAGCGGGGACACAGATACGCAGTATTTT

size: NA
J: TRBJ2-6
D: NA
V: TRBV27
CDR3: CASSQYSGANVLTF
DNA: TGTGCCAGCAGCCAATACTCTGGGGCCAACGTCCTGACTTTC

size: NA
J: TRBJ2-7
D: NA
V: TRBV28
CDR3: CASSFPATASYEQYF
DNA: TGTGCCAGCAGTTTTCCCGCGACAGCTTCCTACGAGCAGTACTTC

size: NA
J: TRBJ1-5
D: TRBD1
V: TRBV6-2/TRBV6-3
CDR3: CASSYEGTGPSSNQPQHF
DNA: TGTGCCAGCAGTTACGAGGGGACAGGGCCGAGCAGCAATCAGCCCCAGCATTTT

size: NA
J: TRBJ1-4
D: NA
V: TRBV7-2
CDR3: CASSRDIQNEKLFF
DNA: TGTGCCAGCAGCCGGGACATCCAAAATGAAAAACTGTTTTTT

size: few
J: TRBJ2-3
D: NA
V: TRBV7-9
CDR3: CASSLGVARNPSTDTQYF
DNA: TGTGCCAGCAGCCTCGGGGTAGCGCGGAATCCTAGCACAGATACGCAGTATTTT

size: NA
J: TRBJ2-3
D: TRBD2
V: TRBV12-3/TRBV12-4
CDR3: CASSFIAGPDTQYF
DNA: TGTGCCAGCAGTTTTATAGCGGGGCCAGATACGCAGTATTTT

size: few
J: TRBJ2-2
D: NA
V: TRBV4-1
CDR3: CASSQDPAGTFSVTGELFF
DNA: TGCGCCAGCAGCCAAGATCCGGCCGGGACGTTTTCGGTCACCGGGGAGCTGTTTTTT

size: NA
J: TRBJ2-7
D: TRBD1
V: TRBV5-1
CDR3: CASSEQGPVRGEQYF
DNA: TGCGCCAGCAGTGAACAGGGGCCGGTACGTGGGGAGCAGTACTTC

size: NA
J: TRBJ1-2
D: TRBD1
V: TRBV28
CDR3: CASSLTRDRGAGYTF
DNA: TGTGCCAGCAGTCTGACTCGGGACAGGGGTGCTGGCTACACCTTC

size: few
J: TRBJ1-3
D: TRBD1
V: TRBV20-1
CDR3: CSARRGTSSGNTIYF
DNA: TGCAGTGCCCGCAGGGGGACAAGCTCTGGAAACACCATATATTTT

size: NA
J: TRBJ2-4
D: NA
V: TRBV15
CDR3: CATSRDYSKNIQYF
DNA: TGTGCCACCAGCAGAGATTACAGTAAAAACATTCAGTACTTC

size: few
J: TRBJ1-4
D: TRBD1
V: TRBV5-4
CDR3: CASSKPGQHEKLFF
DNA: TGTGCCAGCAGCAAGCCGGGACAGCATGAAAAACTGTTTTTT

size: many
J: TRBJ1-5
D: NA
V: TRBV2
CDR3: CASSEAGRHQPQHF
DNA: TGTGCCAGCAGTGAGGCAGGGCGACATCAGCCCCAGCATTTT

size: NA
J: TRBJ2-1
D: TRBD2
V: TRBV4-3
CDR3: CASSPWGLGNYNEQFF
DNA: TGCGCCAGCAGCCCATGGGGACTAGGTAACTACAATGAGCAGTTCTTC

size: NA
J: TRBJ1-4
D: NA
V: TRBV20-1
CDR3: CSARVSEKLFF
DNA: TGCAGTGCTAGAGTGTCTGAAAAACTGTTTTTT

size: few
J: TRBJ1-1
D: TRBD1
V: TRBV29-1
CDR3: CSVEASDRGRSEAFF
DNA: TGCAGCGTTGAAGCGAGCGACAGGGGGCGATCTGAAGCTTTCTTT

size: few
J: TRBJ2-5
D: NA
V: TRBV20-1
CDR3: CSPRMETQYF
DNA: TGCAGTCCTCGTATGGAGACCCAGTACTTC

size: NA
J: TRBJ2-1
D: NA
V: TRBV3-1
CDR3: CASSLTGKHEQFF
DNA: TGTGCCAGCAGCCTAACTGGGAAGCATGAGCAGTTCTTC

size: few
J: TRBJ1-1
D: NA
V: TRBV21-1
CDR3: CASSKLGVNTEAFF
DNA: TGTGCCAGCAGCAAATTGGGGGTAAACACTGAAGCTTTCTTT

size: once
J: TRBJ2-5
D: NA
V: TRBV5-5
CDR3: CASSLGAGTFETQYF
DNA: TGTGCCAGCAGCTTGGGTGCCGGGACATTCGAGACCCAGTACTTC

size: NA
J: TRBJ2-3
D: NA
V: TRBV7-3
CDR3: CASSPGTGGTSGRATDTQYF
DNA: TGTGCCAGCAGCCCTGGGACAGGGGGCACTAGCGGGAGGGCCACAGATACGCAGTATTTT

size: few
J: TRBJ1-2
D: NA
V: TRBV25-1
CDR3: CASSERTANYGYTF
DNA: TGTGCCAGCAGTGAAAGGACAGCTAACTATGGCTACACCTTC

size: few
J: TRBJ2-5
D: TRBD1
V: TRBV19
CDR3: CASRTPGGQETQYF
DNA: TGTGCCAGTAGGACCCCAGGGGGCCAAGAGACCCAGTACTTC

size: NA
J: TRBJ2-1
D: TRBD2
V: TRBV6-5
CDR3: CASGLAAYNEQFF
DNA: TGTGCCAGCGGACTAGCTGCCTACAATGAGCAGTTCTTC

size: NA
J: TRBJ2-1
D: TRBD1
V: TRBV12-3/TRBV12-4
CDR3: CASSRDRGMNEQFF
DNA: TGTGCCAGCAGTCGGGACAGGGGGATGAATGAGCAGTTCTTC

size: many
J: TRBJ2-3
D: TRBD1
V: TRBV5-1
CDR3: CASSSGTGGTDTQYF
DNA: TGCGCCAGCAGCTCGGGGACAGGCGGCACAGATACGCAGTATTTT

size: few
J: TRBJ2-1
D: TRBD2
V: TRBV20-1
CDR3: CSAPVSGRGNEQFF
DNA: TGCAGTGCCCCAGTCTCCGGGAGGGGAAATGAGCAGTTCTTC

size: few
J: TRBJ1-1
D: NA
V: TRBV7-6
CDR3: CASSASDREAFF
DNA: TGTGCCAGCAGCGCATCAGACAGAGAAGCTTTCTTT

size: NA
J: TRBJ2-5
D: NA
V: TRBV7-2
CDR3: CASSRAAQETQYF
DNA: TGTGCCAGCTCGCGTGCGGCCCAAGAGACCCAGTACTTC

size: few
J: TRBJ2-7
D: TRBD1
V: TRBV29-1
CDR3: CSVGAGTGLSSSYEQYF
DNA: TGCAGCGTTGGGGCCGGGACAGGGCTTTCGAGCTCCTACGAGCAGTACTTC